This T cell receptor (beta chain) was captured by sequencing in a study of blood T cell repertoires in COVID-19. Overall study context: Sites across the United States, Italy and Spain contributed samples from acute and convalescent COVID-19.

Those who participated ranged in age from roughly 18 to 100 years and resided in about two dozen US areas. Original processing notes: Using reference gene primer amplification, nucleated cell counts were estimated. Some clones are missing from TCRdb's copy, which holds only in-frame ones; the method was immunoSEQ multiplex PCR. Clone size and V and J calls were adopted from that table, with D and trimming inferred from the DNA. The profile shows about 150,000 clones, about four fifths of them singletons. The receptor's source is a woman in her forties or fifties who had been exposed to COVID-19. Sequenced: PBMCs or T cells enriched from blood (not recorded which).

The CDR3 sequence is CASTPEGGLRGYTF. The CDR3 nucleotides are TGTGCCAGCACTCCGGAAGGGGGCTTGAGGGGCTACACCTTC. The rearrangement joins TRBV7-9 to TRBJ1-2, with TRBD1 matching 7 bases. The CDR3 is made up of 14 amino acids. The V segment lost 7 bases and the J segment 8 bases; nucleotides outside the gene matches: 13. CDR1 is SEHNR and CDR2 is FQNEAQ in the germline V gene (reference sequence).